These 27 T cell receptor beta chains were all obtained from the same sample, sequenced in a study of vaccination effects on CD4 cells after COVID-19. These receptors lack a known antigen. Clones were read by immunoSEQ multiplex PCR, and TCRdb kept only the in-frame ones, dropping some. This table holds more than 40,000 clones, under 85% found once. Viral peptide pools were used in the ViraFEST assay to expand antigen-specific CD4+ T cells, and sequencing came afterward. Having been cultured for roughly 10 days, the cells underwent CD4+ T cell isolation. Vaccine administered to participants consisted of two doses of either BNT162b2 or mRNA-1273. Sequencing was performed on CD4+ T cells from PBMCs cultured with HCoV-OC43 spike peptides, taken after COVID-19 vaccination. Documented subset: HCoV-OC43 spike overlapping peptide pool stimulation. Every receptor here comes from a human donor who received a COVID-19 vaccine.

The chain links TRBV18 to TRBJ1-6; D might be TRBD1 (6 bases). The CDR3 is made up of 15 amino acids. The germline V gene has CDR1 KGHSH and CDR2 LQKENI. Trimming pared 3 bases from V and 7 bases from J, leaving 13 bases between. This chain's CDR3 is CASSPPGQENSPLHF. The CDR3 DNA follows: TGTGCCAGCTCACCTCCGGGACAAGAAAATTCACCCCTCCACTTT.

The chain combines TRBV2 with TRBJ2-2; D gene unclear. With 10 bases removed from V and 4 bases from J, the gap between germline ends came to 7 bases. The V gene's germline CDR1 is SNHLY and CDR2 FYNNEI. The CDR3 length is 11 residues. The CDR3 region has the DNA TGTGCCACGGCATTCACCGGGGAGCTGTTTTTT. Its translation: CATAFTGELFF. The full variable domain, completed using reference TRBV2 and TRBJ2-2, is EPEVTQTPSHQVTQMGQEVILRCVPISNHLYFYWYRQILGQKVEFLVSFYNNEISEKSEIFDDQFSVERPDGSNFTLKIRSTKLEDSAMYFCATAFTGELFFGEGSRLTVL.

This clone was seen only a few times. The rearrangement joins TRBV3-1 (or the pseudogene TRBV3-2) to TRBJ2-7; no clear D gene. Germline V gene lookup returns CDR1 LGHDT and CDR2 YNNKEL (reference sequence). Deletions cut 0 bases from V and 6 bases from J, with 3 bases between. This CDR3 has 11 residues. CDR3 amino acids: CASSQDVEQYF. For the CDR3, the DNA is TGTGCCAGCAGCCAAGATGTCGAGCAGTACTTC.

This clone came up a few times. The chain has TRBV7-9 and TRBJ2-1; tentatively, D is TRBD1 (5 bases). Germline V lookup: CDR1 SEHNR, CDR2 FQNEAQ (reference sequence). This CDR3 comprises 12 residues. The V and J ends lost 7 bases and 7 bases respectively, with 11 bases between them. This CDR3 is CASNGAENEQFF. The DNA for the CDR3 is TGTGCCAGCAATGGGGCGGAAAATGAGCAGTTCTTC. The whole variable domain, filled in from reference TRBV7-9 and TRBJ2-1, reads DTGVSQNPRHKITKRGQNVTFRCDPISEHNRLYWYRQTLGQGPEFLTYFQNEAQLEKSRLLSDRFSAERPKGSFSTLEIQRTEQGDSAMYLCASNGAENEQFFGPGTRLTVL.

The V and J genes are TRBV13 and TRBJ2-6; 8 nucleotides align to TRBD1. Germline V gene data show CDR1 as PRHDT and CDR2 as FYEKMQ (reference sequence). V trimming: 0 bases; J trimming: 0 bases; junction bases outside the gene matches: 7. This CDR3 spans 19 amino acids. The CDR3 here is CASSLGRTGRYSGANVLTF. Here the CDR3 DNA reads TGTGCCAGCAGCTTAGGACGGACAGGGCGGTACTCTGGGGCCAACGTCCTGACTTTC. Complete variable domain (other parts from reference TRBV13 and TRBJ2-6): AAGVIQSPRHLIKEKRETATLKCYPIPRHDTVYWYQQGPGQDPQFLISFYEKMQSDKGSIPDRFSAQQFSDYHSELNMSSLELGDSALYFCASSLGRTGRYSGANVLTFGAGSRLTVL.

This chain links TRBV24-1 with TRBJ2-3; D call uncertain. The CDR3 has 13 residues. Germline loops: CDR1 KGHDR, CDR2 SFDVKD. V was clipped by 8 bases and J by 3 bases, with 11 bases between them. CDR3 in amino acids: CATISSGTDTQYF. As DNA, the CDR3 is TGTGCCACCATATCATCCGGGACAGATACGCAGTATTTT.

This rearrangement joins TRBV3-1 (or the pseudogene TRBV3-2) to TRBJ2-3; D is uncertain. The CDR3 covers 13 residues. V lost 3 bases, J lost 0 bases, and 4 bases lay in between. Germline lookup yields CDR1 LGHDT and CDR2 YNNKEL (reference sequence). CDR3 in amino acids: CASSHTSTDTQYF. Written as DNA, the CDR3 is TGTGCCAGCAGCCACACCAGCACAGATACGCAGTATTTT.

The chain carries TRBV24-1 and TRBJ2-3; D is ambiguous. The V gene's germline CDR1 is KGHDR and CDR2 SFDVKD. Trimming left V 9 bases short and J 1 base short, with 10 bases between. The CDR3 consists of 13 residues. The chain's CDR3 is CATADGRTDTQYF. The CDR3 coding sequence is TGTGCCACCGCGGACGGACGCACAGATACGCAGTATTTT.

The CDR3 spells CAWRLGGQGLAGELFF. CDR3 sequence (DNA): TGTGCCTGGAGGCTAGGGGGGCAGGGTTTAGCCGGGGAGCTGTTTTTT. The rearrangement links TRBV30 to TRBJ2-2; D is tentatively TRBD1 or TRBD2 (6 bases each). Germline V CDR1 and CDR2: GTSNPN, SVGIG (reference sequence). V shed 3 bases and J shed 6 bases, with 20 bases lying between them. The CDR3 sequence is 16 residues long.

This clone showed up just once. The rearrangement links TRBV5-8 to TRBJ2-1, with D perhaps TRBD2 (6 bases). The germline V and J ends were trimmed by 4 bases and 0 bases, with 11 bases remaining between them. CDR3 length: 15 amino acids. CDR1 and CDR2 from the germline V gene are SGHTS and YDEGEE. Here the CDR3 DNA reads TGTGCCAGCAGCAAAAGCGGGTACTCCTACAATGAGCAGTTCTTC. This translates into CASSKSGYSYNEQFF.

As to this clone: An end of the junction differs from the germline gene, which may be a read error. The J gene is TRBJ2-2, the V gene TRBV28; D is tentatively TRBD1 or TRBD2 (5 bases each). CDR3 length: 16 residues. Germline loops: CDR1 MDHEN, CDR2 SYDVKM. The DNA for the CDR3 is TGTGCCAGCAGTTTACGGGGCCGCCAGAACGCCGGGGAGCTGTTTTTT. Translated: CASSLRGRQNAGELFF.

The rearrangement links TRBV25-1 to TRBJ2-3, with D possibly matching TRBD2 (6 bases). The CDR3 contains 14 residues. Germline V gene data show CDR1 as MGHDK and CDR2 as SYGVNS. The V gene lost 6 bases and the J gene lost 6 bases, with 16 bases spanning the gap. In DNA form, the CDR3 reads TGTGCCAGCAGCCTCGTGGGACTCGGGGATACGCAGTATTTT. Amino acid sequence: CASSLVGLGDTQYF.

This chain connects TRBV29-1 to TRBJ2-3; 9 bases are shared with TRBD1. CDR1 and CDR2 from the germline V gene are SQVTM and ANQGSEA. V lost 8 bases, J lost 4 bases, and 10 bases stayed unmatched. The CDR3 consists of 14 residues. Here the CDR3 reads CSSSGTGSPDTQYF. In DNA, the CDR3 is TGCAGCTCATCCGGGACAGGGTCACCAGATACGCAGTATTTT.

The rearrangement joins TRBV2 to TRBJ2-1; D possibly corresponds to TRBD1 (5 bases). Germline assignment: CDR1 SNHLY and CDR2 FYNNEI. The ends were cut back, 7 bases at V and 9 bases at J, with 10 bases in the middle. The CDR3 is 11 amino acids. The chain's CDR3 is CASMVGAEQFF. CDR3 in DNA: TGTGCCAGCATGGTAGGGGCTGAGCAGTTCTTC.

The rearrangement links TRBV12-5 to TRBJ1-3; TRBD1 matches 10 bases. Losses at the gene ends were 9 bases for V and 4 bases for J; bases not matched to a gene: 3. Germline CDR1 is LGHNT and CDR2 is FRNRAP. The CDR3 is 13 residues long. The CDR3 here is CASGTGVGNTIYF. The CDR3 DNA is TGTGCTAGCGGGACAGGGGTGGGAAACACCATATATTTT.

The chain employs TRBV19 and TRBJ2-5; maybe TRBD2 (6 bases). CDR1 and CDR2 from the germline V gene are LNHDA and SQIVND (reference sequence). CDR3 length equals 17 residues. Trimming left V 1 base short and J 2 bases short, with 17 bases between. The CDR3: CASSIVGRGPKQETQYF. The CDR3 DNA follows: TGTGCCAGTAGTATAGTGGGGCGGGGTCCAAAACAAGAGACCCAGTACTTC.

This clone has only one observation. The chain employs TRBV27 and TRBJ1-1; D is ambiguous. Per germline, CDR1 MNHEY and CDR2 SMNVEV (reference sequence). Trimming shortened V by 3 bases and J by 1 base, and 6 bases separated the two germline ends. The CDR3 is 13 amino acids. The CDR3 loop is CASSFNQNTEAFF. CDR3 coding DNA: TGTGCCAGCAGTTTCAACCAGAACACTGAAGCTTTCTTT.

This chain joins TRBV14 and TRBJ1-2, with 7 positions matching TRBD1. Germline CDR1 and CDR2: SGHDN and FVKESK. The V gene end was trimmed by 4 bases and the J gene end by 8 bases; junction bases not matched to a gene: 10. CDR3 size: 14 residues. CDR3 DNA: TGTGCCAGCAGCCCACGGGCCACAGGGGCCGGCTACACCTTC. This gives the protein CASSPRATGAGYTF.

The CDR3 loop is CASSPTGRDQPQHF. DNA for the CDR3: TGTGCCAGCAGCCCGACAGGGAGAGATCAGCCCCAGCATTTT. The gene calls are TRBV6-4 and TRBJ1-5; 7 bases map to TRBD1. The CDR3 loop spans 14 amino acids. J lost 5 bases, V lost 6 bases, and 7 bases had no gene match. Germline-derived CDR1 and CDR2 are MRHNA and SNTAGT.

The chain joins TRBV5-6 to TRBJ1-1, with unresolved D. Per the germline V gene, CDR1 is SGHDT and CDR2 is YYEEEE. Trimming removed 0 bases at V and 6 bases at J, with 18 bases between. The CDR3 runs 16 residues. The CDR3 DNA reads as TGTGCCAGCAGCTTGGAAGGGTTGTCCCCAAACGCTGAAGCTTTCTTT. Translating gives CASSLEGLSPNAEAFF.

The sample holds a few counts of this clone. The CDR3 DNA sequence: TGTGCCAGCAGCTTTTTAAGTAGGCCAGCAACTAATGAAAAACTGTTTTTT. As protein: CASSFLSRPATNEKLFF. This chain joins TRBV7-9 and TRBJ1-4; D gene unclear. The V and J ends lost 3 bases and 0 bases respectively, with 14 bases between them. This CDR3 region has 17 residues. Per the germline V gene, CDR1 is SEHNR and CDR2 is FQNEAQ (reference sequence).

CDR3 DNA: TGTGCCAGTAGCACAGGGGGGGGCGGTGGCTACACCTTC. This translates into CASSTGGGGGYTF. The chain carries TRBV19 and TRBJ1-2, with 8 nucleotides matching TRBD1. Trimming cost V 6 bases and J 7 bases; bases outside gene matches: 7. Germline V gene sequence: CDR1 LNHDA, CDR2 SQIVND (reference sequence). The CDR3 sequence is 13 residues long.

The chain employs TRBV2 and TRBJ2-3, with D perhaps assigned TRBD1 or TRBD2 (6 bases each). Trimming removed 7 bases at V and 6 bases at J, with 23 bases between. CDR1 SNHLY and CDR2 FYNNEI come from the germline V gene. CDR3 length equals 16 residues. CDR3 nucleotides: TGTGCCAGCACTCAGGGGAAGACTAGAGTGGTCGATACGCAGTATTTT. This gives the protein CASTQGKTRVVDTQYF.

This clone was observed a single time. V is TRBV7-2 and J is TRBJ2-3; 15 bases fit TRBD2. CDR3 length: 16 residues. After removal of 4 bases from V and 8 bases from J, the junction contained 7 bases not matched to a gene. Germline loops: CDR1 SGHTA, CDR2 FQGNSA. The DNA of the CDR3 is TGTGCCAGCAGCTCCTGGGGACTAGCGGGAGGACCTACGCAGTATTTT. It encodes CASSSWGLAGGPTQYF.

J is TRBJ1-5 and V is TRBV10-3; 10 nucleotides agree with TRBD1. This CDR3 has 13 amino acids. Unmatched junction bases numbered 3, after V lost 8 bases and J lost 5 bases. Germline assignment: CDR1 ENHRY and CDR2 SYGVKD. CDR3 protein: CAIQGQGDQPQHF. The CDR3 DNA is TGTGCCATCCAAGGACAGGGGGATCAGCCCCAGCATTTT.

This clone was seen many times. The junction shows a germline mismatch at one end, possibly a read error. The V gene is TRBV12-5, the J gene TRBJ2-2; TRBD1 matches at 10 bases. CDR3 length equals 14 residues. Germline assignment: CDR1 LGHNT and CDR2 FRNRAP. The CDR3 protein is CARGRDRGHRGAVF. CDR3 in DNA: TGTGCTAGGGGCCGGGACAGGGGACACCGGGGAGCTGTTTTT.

In its sample, this clone was seen a few times. V and J are TRBV5-1 and TRBJ1-1; 8 nucleotides match TRBD1. Germline CDR1 reads SGHRS; CDR2 reads YFSETQ. V was pared by 3 bases and J by 4 bases, with 5 bases of the junction left unmatched. The CDR3 consists of 14 residues. The CDR3 loop is CASSSQGEGTEAFF. The DNA of the CDR3 is TGCGCCAGCAGCTCACAGGGGGAGGGCACTGAAGCTTTCTTT.